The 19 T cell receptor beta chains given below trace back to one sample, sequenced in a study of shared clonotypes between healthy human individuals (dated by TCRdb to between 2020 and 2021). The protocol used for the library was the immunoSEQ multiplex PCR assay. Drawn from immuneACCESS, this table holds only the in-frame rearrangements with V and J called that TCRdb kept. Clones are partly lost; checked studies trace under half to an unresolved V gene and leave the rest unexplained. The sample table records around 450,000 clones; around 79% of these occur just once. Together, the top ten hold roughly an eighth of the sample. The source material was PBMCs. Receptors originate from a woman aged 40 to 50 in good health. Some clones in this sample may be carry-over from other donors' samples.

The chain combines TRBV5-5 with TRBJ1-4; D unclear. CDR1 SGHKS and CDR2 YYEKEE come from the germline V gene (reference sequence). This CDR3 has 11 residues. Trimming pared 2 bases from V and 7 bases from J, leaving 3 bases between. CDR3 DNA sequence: TGTGCCAGCAGCTTTGGTGAAAAACTGTTTTTT. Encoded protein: CASSFGEKLFF.

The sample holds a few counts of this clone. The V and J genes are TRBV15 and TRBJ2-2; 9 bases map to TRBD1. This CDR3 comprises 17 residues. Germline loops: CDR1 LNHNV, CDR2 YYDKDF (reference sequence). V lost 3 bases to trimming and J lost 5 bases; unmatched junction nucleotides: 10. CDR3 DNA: TGTGCCACCAGCAGTGCCCGCGGACAGGGGAGGACCGGGGAGCTGTTTTTT. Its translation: CATSSARGQGRTGELFF.

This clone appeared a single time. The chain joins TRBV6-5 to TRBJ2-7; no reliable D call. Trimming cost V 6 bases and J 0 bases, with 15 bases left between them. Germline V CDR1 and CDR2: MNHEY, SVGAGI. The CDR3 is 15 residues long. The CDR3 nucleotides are TGTGCCAGCAGCCTGGGCGCGAGGAGCTCCTACGAGCAGTACTTC. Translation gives CASSLGARSSYEQYF.

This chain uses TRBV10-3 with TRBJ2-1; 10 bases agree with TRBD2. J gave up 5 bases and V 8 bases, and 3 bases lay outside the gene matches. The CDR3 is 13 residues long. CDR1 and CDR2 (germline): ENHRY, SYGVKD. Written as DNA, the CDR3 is TGTGCCATCTGGACTAGCGGAAACAATGAGCAGTTCTTC. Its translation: CAIWTSGNNEQFF.

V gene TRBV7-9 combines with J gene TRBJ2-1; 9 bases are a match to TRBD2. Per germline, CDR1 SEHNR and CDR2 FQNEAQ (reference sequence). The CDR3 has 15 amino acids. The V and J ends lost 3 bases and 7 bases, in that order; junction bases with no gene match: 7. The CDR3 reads CASSFGLASKNEQFF. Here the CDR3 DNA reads TGTGCCAGCAGCTTCGGACTAGCGTCCAAGAATGAGCAGTTCTTC.

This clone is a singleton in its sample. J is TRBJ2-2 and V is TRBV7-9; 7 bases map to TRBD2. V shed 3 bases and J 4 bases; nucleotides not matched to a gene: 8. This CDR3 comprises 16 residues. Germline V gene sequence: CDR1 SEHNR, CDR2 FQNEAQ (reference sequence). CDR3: CASSLASGPGTGELFF. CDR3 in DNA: TGTGCCAGCAGCTTGGCTAGCGGTCCGGGCACCGGGGAGCTGTTTTTT.

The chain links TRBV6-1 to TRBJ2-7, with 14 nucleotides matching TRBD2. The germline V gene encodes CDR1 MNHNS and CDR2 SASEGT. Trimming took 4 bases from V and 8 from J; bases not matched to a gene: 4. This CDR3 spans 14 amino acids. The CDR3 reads CASSGLAGGLQQYF. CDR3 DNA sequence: TGTGCCAGCAGTGGACTAGCGGGAGGGCTACAGCAGTACTTC.

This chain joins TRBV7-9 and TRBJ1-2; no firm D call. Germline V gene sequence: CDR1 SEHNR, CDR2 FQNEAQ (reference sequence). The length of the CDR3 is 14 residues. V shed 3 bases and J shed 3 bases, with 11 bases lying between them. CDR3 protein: CASSFGRSHYGYTF. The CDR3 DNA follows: TGTGCCAGCAGCTTCGGCCGGAGCCACTATGGCTACACCTTC.

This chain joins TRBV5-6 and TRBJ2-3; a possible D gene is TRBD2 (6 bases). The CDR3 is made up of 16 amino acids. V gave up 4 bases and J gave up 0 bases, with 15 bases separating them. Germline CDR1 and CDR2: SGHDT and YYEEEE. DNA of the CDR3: TGTGCCAGCAGCCGTCTATCGGGGGAAAGCACAGATACGCAGTATTTT. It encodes CASSRLSGESTDTQYF.

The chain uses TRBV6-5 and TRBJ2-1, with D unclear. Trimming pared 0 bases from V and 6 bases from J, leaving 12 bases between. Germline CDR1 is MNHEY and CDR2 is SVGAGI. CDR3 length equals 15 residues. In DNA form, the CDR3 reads TGTGCCAGCAGTTACTCGCGGCTAGTAAGCAATGAGCAGTTCTTC. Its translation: CASSYSRLVSNEQFF.

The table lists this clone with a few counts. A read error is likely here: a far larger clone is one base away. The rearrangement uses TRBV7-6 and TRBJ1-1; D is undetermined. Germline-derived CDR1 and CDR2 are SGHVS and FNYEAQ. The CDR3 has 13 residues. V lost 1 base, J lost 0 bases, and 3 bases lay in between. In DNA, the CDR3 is TGTGCCAGCAGCTTAGACGTGAACACTGAAGCTTTCTTT. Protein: CASSLDVNTEAFF.

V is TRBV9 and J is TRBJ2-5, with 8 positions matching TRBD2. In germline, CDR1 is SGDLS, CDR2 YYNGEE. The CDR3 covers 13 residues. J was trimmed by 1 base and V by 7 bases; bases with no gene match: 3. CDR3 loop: CASGGGPQETQYF. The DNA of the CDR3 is TGTGCCAGCGGCGGGGGGCCCCAAGAGACCCAGTACTTC. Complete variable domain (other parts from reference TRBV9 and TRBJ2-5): DSGVTQTPKHLITATGQRVTLRCSPRSGDLSVYWYQQSLDQGLQFLIQYYNGEERAKGNILERFSAQQFPDLHSELNLSSLELGDSALYFCASGGGPQETQYFGPGTRLLVL.

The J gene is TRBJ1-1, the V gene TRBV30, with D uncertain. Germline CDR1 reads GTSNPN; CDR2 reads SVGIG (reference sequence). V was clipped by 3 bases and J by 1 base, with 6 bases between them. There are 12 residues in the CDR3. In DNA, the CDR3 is TGTGCCTGGAGAGCCTGGAACACTGAAGCTTTCTTT. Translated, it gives CAWRAWNTEAFF.

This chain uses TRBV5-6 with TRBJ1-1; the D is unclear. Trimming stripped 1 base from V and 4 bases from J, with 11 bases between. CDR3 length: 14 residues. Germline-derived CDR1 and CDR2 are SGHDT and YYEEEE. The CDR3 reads CASSLRTAGTEAFF. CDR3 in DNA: TGTGCCAGCAGCTTGCGGACGGCTGGCACTGAAGCTTTCTTT.

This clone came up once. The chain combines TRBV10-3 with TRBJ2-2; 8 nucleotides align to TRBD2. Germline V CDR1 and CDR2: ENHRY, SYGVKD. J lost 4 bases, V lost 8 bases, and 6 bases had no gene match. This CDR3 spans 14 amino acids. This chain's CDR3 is CAISAGGSTGELFF. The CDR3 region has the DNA TGTGCCATCTCTGCGGGAGGTAGCACCGGGGAGCTGTTTTTT.

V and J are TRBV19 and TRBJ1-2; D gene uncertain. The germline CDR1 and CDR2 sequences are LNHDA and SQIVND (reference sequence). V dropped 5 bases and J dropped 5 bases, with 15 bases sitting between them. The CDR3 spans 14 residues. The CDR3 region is CASSLPPGTYGYTF. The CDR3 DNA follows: TGTGCCAGTAGTCTCCCCCCGGGAACATATGGCTACACCTTC.

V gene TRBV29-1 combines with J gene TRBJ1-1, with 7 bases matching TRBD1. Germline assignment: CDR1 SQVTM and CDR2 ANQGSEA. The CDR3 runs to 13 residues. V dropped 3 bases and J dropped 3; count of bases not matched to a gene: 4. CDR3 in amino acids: CSVEYTGDTEAFF. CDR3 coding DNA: TGCAGCGTTGAGTATACAGGGGACACTGAAGCTTTCTTT.

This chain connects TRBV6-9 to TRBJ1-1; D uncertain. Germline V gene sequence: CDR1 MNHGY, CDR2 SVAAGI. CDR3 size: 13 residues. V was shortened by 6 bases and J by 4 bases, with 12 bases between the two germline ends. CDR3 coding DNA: TGTGCCAGCAGGGCCAGGAGGAGCACTGAAGCTTTCTTT. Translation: CASRARRSTEAFF.

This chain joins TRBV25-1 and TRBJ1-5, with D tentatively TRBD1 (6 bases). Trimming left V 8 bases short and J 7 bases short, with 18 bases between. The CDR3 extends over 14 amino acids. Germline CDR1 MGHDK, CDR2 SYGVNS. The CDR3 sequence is CASQGWGTGQPQHF. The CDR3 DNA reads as TGTGCCAGCCAGGGGTGGGGTACGGGGCAGCCCCAGCATTTT.